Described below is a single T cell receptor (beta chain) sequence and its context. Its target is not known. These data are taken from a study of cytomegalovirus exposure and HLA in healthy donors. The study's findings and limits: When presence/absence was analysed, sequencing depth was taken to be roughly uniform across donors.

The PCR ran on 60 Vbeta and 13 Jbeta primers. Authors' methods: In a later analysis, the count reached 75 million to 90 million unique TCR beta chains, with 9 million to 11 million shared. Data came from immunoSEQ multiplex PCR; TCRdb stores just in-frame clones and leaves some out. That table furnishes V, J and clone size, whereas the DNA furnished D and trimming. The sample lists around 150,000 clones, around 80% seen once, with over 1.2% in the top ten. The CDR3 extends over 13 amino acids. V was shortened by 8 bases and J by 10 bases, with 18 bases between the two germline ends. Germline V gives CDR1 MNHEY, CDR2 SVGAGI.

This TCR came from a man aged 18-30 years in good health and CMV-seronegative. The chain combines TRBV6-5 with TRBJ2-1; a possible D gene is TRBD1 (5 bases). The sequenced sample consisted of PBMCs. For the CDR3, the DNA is TGTGCCAGCTTCGTGTCCCCTGGGGCAGAGCAGTTCTTC. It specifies CASFVSPGAEQFF.